Sequencing of this T cell receptor (beta chain) was carried out in a study of a mutant IDH1 vaccine in newly diagnosed glioma. About the research overall: During weeks 1, 3, 5, 7, 11, 15, 19 and 23, patients received eight vaccinations.

This CDR3 is built from 15 residues. Germline V gene lookup returns CDR1 MNHNS and CDR2 SASEGT. The V and J ends lost 3 bases and 4 bases, in that order; junction bases with no gene match: 3. The time point: week 11, during vaccination. The study gave 300 ug of mutant IDH1 20-mer peptide per vaccine dose, with topical imiquimod. Assay: immunoSEQ multiplex PCR; the TCRdb copy retains only in-frame clones and omits some. Here the sample spans about 67,000 clones, about nine tenths being singletons. The study, taken as a whole, reports: Immune responses induced by vaccination arose in approximately 93% of the patients.

As regards this clone: Its antigen is unknown.

The chain couples TRBV6-1 to TRBJ2-2; 9 nucleotides line up with TRBD1. The sample in question was PBMCs, obtained from a glioma patient whose treatment included an IDH1 peptide vaccine. The receptor was isolated from a man aged 40-50 years with glioma. CDR3 sequence reads: CASSEMGQGTGELFF. The CDR3, as DNA: TGTGCCAGCAGTGAGATGGGACAGGGCACCGGGGAGCTGTTTTTT.